This T cell receptor beta chain was observed in a study of T cell changes during pregnancy in multiple sclerosis. TCRdb keeps only in-frame clones here, not all; method: immunoSEQ multiplex PCR. The table has approximately 58,000 clones, about nine tenths seen once. The germline V gene has CDR1 SEHNR and CDR2 FQNEAQ (reference sequence). The CDR3 is 15 residues long. J was trimmed by 3 bases and V by 1 base; bases with no gene match: 5. This clonotype was obtained from a female donor in good health, enrolled as a control in a pregnancy study. The rearrangement uses TRBV7-9 and TRBJ1-2, with 7 bases that match TRBD1. The sample consisted of CD4+ T cells from peripheral blood mononuclear cells, taken after pregnancy. In DNA form, the CDR3 reads TGTGCCAGCAGCTTAGGACAGGGCGAGTACTATGGCTACACCTTC. Translated: CASSLGQGEYYGYTF.